Below, 5 T cell receptor beta chains from the same sample are listed, as sequenced in a study of blood T cell repertoires in COVID-19. Measured with immunoSEQ multiplex PCR; TCRdb has only the in-frame clones, and not every one. This repertoire shows 100,000 or so clones, 82% found once; its top ten account for 5.5% to 7.5%. Sequenced input: peripheral blood. These receptors were collected from a man aged 45-65 years with active or convalescent COVID-19.

V gene TRBV6-4 combines with J gene TRBJ1-5; a possible D gene is TRBD1 (5 bases). Trimming stripped 0 bases from V and 5 bases from J, with 14 bases between. Germline V gives CDR1 MRHNA, CDR2 SNTAGT. The length of the CDR3 is 16 residues. This chain's CDR3 is CASSDSPRVADQPQHF. The CDR3 region has the DNA TGTGCCAGCAGTGACTCTCCCAGGGTAGCGGATCAGCCCCAGCATTTT.

The chain links TRBV6-2 or TRBV6-3 to TRBJ2-5; 10 nucleotides line up with TRBD2. CDR1 MNHEY and CDR2 SVGEGT come from the germline V gene. The CDR3 covers 15 residues. Germline trimming cut 0 bases from V and 2 bases from J; bases unmatched to any gene: 0. CDR3 nucleotides: TGTGCCAGCAGTTACTCTAGCGGGGGGCAAGAGACCCAGTACTTC. Amino acid sequence: CASSYSSGGQETQYF.

V is TRBV5-1 and J is TRBJ2-1; a possible D gene is TRBD2 (6 bases). CDR3 length equals 16 residues. CDR1 is SGHRS and CDR2 is YFSETQ in the germline V gene. V gave up 3 bases and J gave up 6 bases, with 19 bases separating them. This CDR3 reads CASSSTSGTLTNEQFF. The DNA of the CDR3 is TGCGCCAGCAGCTCCACTTCCGGGACTCTCACCAATGAGCAGTTCTTC.

The rearrangement joins TRBV11-2 to TRBJ1-1; D is unclear. This CDR3 is 13 amino acids long. The V and J ends lost 2 bases and 1 base respectively, with 5 bases between them. Germline lookup yields CDR1 SGHAT and CDR2 FQNNGV. CDR3 sequence (DNA): TGTGCCAGCAGCTTACGGGAGAACACTGAAGCTTTCTTT. This gives the protein CASSLRENTEAFF.

The V and J genes are TRBV30 and TRBJ1-3; perhaps TRBD1 as D (5 bases). Trimming took off 1 base at V and 2 bases at J, with 6 bases between the two ends. Per germline, CDR1 GTSNPN and CDR2 SVGIG (reference sequence). This CDR3 has 13 residues. The CDR3 sequence: CAWSEGTGNTIYF. CDR3 DNA: TGTGCCTGGAGTGAGGGGACTGGAAACACCATATATTTT. Looking up the rest from reference TRBV30 and TRBJ1-3 gives the full variable domain: SQTIHQWPATLVQPVGSPLSLECTVEGTSNPNLYWYRQAAGRGLQLLFYSVGIGQISSEVPQNLSASRPQDRQFILSSKKLLLSDSGFYLCAWSEGTGNTIYFGEGSWLTVV.